The rows below give T cell receptor beta chains drawn from one sample of a study of shared clonotypes between healthy human individuals. Clones were read by immunoSEQ multiplex PCR, and TCRdb kept only the in-frame ones, dropping some. This table holds 1.5 million to 2.5 million clones, roughly 95% found once. The specimen sequenced was naive CD8+ T cells sorted from blood. The receptors come from a man aged 18 to 35 in good health. Both conserved end residues are part of each CDR3. Fields, in order: J gene, V gene, D gene, clone size, CDR3 DNA, CDR3 protein. D genes are given only for firm matches. Where a row states a size, it is once, few, many or the class of an expanded clone; other rows omit it.

J: TRBJ2-2; V: TRBV9; D: NA; size: NA; DNA: TGTGCCAGCAGCGTAGGGGTAGGGGAGCTGTTTTTT; CDR3: CASSVGVGELFF
J: TRBJ2-3; V: TRBV10-1; D: NA; size: NA; DNA: TGCGCCAGCAGTGCCAGTGCCACAGATACGCAGTATTTT; CDR3: CASSASATDTQYF
J: TRBJ2-7; V: TRBV2; D: NA; size: NA; DNA: TGTGCCAGCAGTGATAGGGGCTACGAGCAGTACTTC; CDR3: CASSDRGYEQYF
J: TRBJ2-3; V: TRBV2; D: NA; size: NA; DNA: TGTGCCGGCGGGGCAGGGTTTGAAGATACGCAGTATTTT; CDR3: CAGGAGFEDTQYF
J: TRBJ2-7; V: TRBV10-3; D: NA; size: once; DNA: TGTGCCATCAGTGAGTCCGGGACACAGTACGAGCAGTACTTC; CDR3: CAISESGTQYEQYF
J: TRBJ2-3; V: TRBV9; D: NA; size: once; DNA: TGTGCCAGCAGCGTAGGGGACTCCTCAGGTGATACGCAGTATTTT; CDR3: CASSVGDSSGDTQYF
J: TRBJ2-7; V: TRBV28; D: TRBD2; size: NA; DNA: TGTGCCAGCAGTTTATCCATGGGACTAGTCTACGAGCAGTACTTC; CDR3: CASSLSMGLVYEQYF
J: TRBJ1-1; V: TRBV30; D: TRBD1; size: NA; DNA: TGTGCCTGGAGCACAGGGGGGACTGAAGCTTTCTTT; CDR3: CAWSTGGTEAFF
J: TRBJ2-1; V: TRBV4-1; D: TRBD1; size: NA; DNA: TGCGCCAGCAGCCAGCCCACAGGGGTTAATGAGCAGTTCTTC; CDR3: CASSQPTGVNEQFF
J: TRBJ2-7; V: TRBV5-8; D: NA; size: NA; DNA: TGTGCCAGCAGCTTAGGGTCCAACGCATATTACGAGCAGTACTTC; CDR3: CASSLGSNAYYEQYF
J: TRBJ1-5; V: TRBV19; D: NA; size: NA; DNA: TGTGCCAGTAGTCCTCAGACATGGGGCGGCCAGCCCCAGCATTTT; CDR3: CASSPQTWGGQPQHF
J: TRBJ2-3; V: TRBV4-1; D: TRBD2; size: NA; DNA: TGCGCCAGCAGCCAAGCCCCCCCGGGAGGGGTTGAGGATACGCAGTATTTT; CDR3: CASSQAPPGGVEDTQYF
J: TRBJ1-6; V: TRBV6-5; D: NA; size: once; DNA: TGTGCCAGCAGTTACTCCCAGGGGAATAATTCACCCCTCCACTTT; CDR3: CASSYSQGNNSPLHF
J: TRBJ2-7; V: TRBV28; D: TRBD1; size: NA; DNA: TGTGCCAGCAGCGGCGGACAGGGGGGCTACGAGCAGTACTTC; CDR3: CASSGGQGGYEQYF
J: TRBJ2-7; V: TRBV2; D: NA; size: once; DNA: TGTGCCAGCAGTGAAGGTCCGTTATCCTACGAGCAGTACTTC; CDR3: CASSEGPLSYEQYF
J: TRBJ2-1; V: TRBV7-2; D: NA; size: NA; DNA: TGTGCCAGCAGCTCCCACTCCTACAATGAGCAGTTCTTC; CDR3: CASSSHSYNEQFF
J: TRBJ1-2; V: TRBV19; D: NA; size: once; DNA: TGTGCCAGTAGTACCGGACTGGCTGTCTATGGCTACACCTTC; CDR3: CASSTGLAVYGYTF
J: TRBJ2-7; V: TRBV4-1; D: NA; size: once; DNA: TGCGCCAGCAGCCAAGGGACTCCGATTCACTACGAGCAGTACTTC; CDR3: CASSQGTPIHYEQYF
J: TRBJ2-7; V: TRBV10-2; D: TRBD1; size: NA; DNA: TGCGCCAGCAGCCCGGGACAGGTGGTCTACGAGCAGTACTTC; CDR3: CASSPGQVVYEQYF
J: TRBJ2-3; V: TRBV27; D: TRBD2; size: NA; DNA: TGTGCCAGCAGTCCGACTAGCGGGGAAAGCACAGATACGCAGTATTTT; CDR3: CASSPTSGESTDTQYF
J: TRBJ1-4; V: TRBV7-9; D: TRBD1; size: NA; DNA: TGTGCCAGCAGCCGGGGACAGGGGGAAAAACTGTTTTTT; CDR3: CASSRGQGEKLFF
J: TRBJ2-1; V: TRBV4-3; D: TRBD2; size: NA; DNA: TGCGCCAGCAGCCCCCAGGAAGCGGGAGTCTACAATGAGCAGTTCTTC; CDR3: CASSPQEAGVYNEQFF
J: TRBJ2-1; V: TRBV28; D: NA; size: NA; DNA: TGTGCCAGCAGTTTGGTACCCCTAGAAGGGTTACAAGTTGAGCAGTTCTTC; CDR3: CASSLVPLEGLQVEQFF
J: TRBJ2-7; V: TRBV9; D: NA; size: NA; DNA: TGTGCCAGCAGCCCCAGCCAGAGCTACGAGCAGTACTTC; CDR3: CASSPSQSYEQYF
J: TRBJ2-3; V: TRBV4-1; D: TRBD2; size: NA; DNA: TGCGCCAGCAGCCCCCGACTAGCGGGGGGGAGCACAGATACGCAGTATTTT; CDR3: CASSPRLAGGSTDTQYF
J: TRBJ1-6; V: TRBV28; D: NA; size: NA; DNA: TGTGCCAGCAGCCGCGGGACATTCTCCTATAATTCACCCCTCCACTTT; CDR3: CASSRGTFSYNSPLHF
J: TRBJ2-5; V: TRBV7-6; D: NA; size: NA; DNA: TGTGCCAGCAGCCCGGGGGCGCGAGGCCAAGAGACCCAGTACTTC; CDR3: CASSPGARGQETQYF
J: TRBJ1-2; V: TRBV6-5; D: TRBD1; size: NA; DNA: TGTGCCAGCAGTTACATTGGGACAGGGGGCTACGGCTACACCTTC; CDR3: CASSYIGTGGYGYTF
J: TRBJ2-7; V: TRBV6-5; D: NA; size: NA; DNA: TGTGCCAGCAGTTCCCCTAGGGAGCACTACGAGCAGTACTTC; CDR3: CASSSPREHYEQYF
J: TRBJ2-7; V: TRBV11-2; D: NA; size: once; DNA: TGTGCCAGCAGCCAAGGGGCGGTAGAGCAGTACTTC; CDR3: CASSQGAVEQYF
J: TRBJ2-7; V: TRBV4-1; D: NA; size: NA; DNA: TGCGCCAGCAGCCAAGAATGGCCCGGAGGTCGTTTAGAGCAGTACTTC; CDR3: CASSQEWPGGRLEQYF
J: TRBJ1-1; V: TRBV9; D: NA; size: NA; DNA: TGTGCCAGCAGCGTAGGTCTAAGCGCTGAAGCTTTCTTT; CDR3: CASSVGLSAEAFF
J: TRBJ1-6; V: TRBV6-6; D: NA; size: NA; DNA: TGTGCCAGCACTCCCTCTCGGGGGTTTCATTCACCCCTCCACTTT; CDR3: CASTPSRGFHSPLHF
J: TRBJ2-7; V: TRBV5-4; D: NA; size: NA; DNA: TGTGCCAGCAGCTCCTCAGGGGGGGGATACGAGCAGTACTTC; CDR3: CASSSSGGGYEQYF
J: TRBJ2-2; V: TRBV6-5; D: NA; size: NA; DNA: TGTGCCAGCCATCATACGGACACCGGGGAGCTGTTTTTT; CDR3: CASHHTDTGELFF
J: TRBJ1-5; V: TRBV19; D: NA; size: NA; DNA: TGTGCCAGTAGTATAGATCTGAATCAGCCCCAGCATTTT; CDR3: CASSIDLNQPQHF
J: TRBJ2-7; V: TRBV6-1; D: NA; size: once; DNA: TGTGCCAGCAGTACTCGACAGAATTACTACGAGCAGTACTTC; CDR3: CASSTRQNYYEQYF
J: TRBJ2-7; V: TRBV7-2; D: NA; size: NA; DNA: TGTGCCAGCAGCCCTCGACTAACCTTTGAGGAGCAGTACTTC; CDR3: CASSPRLTFEEQYF
J: TRBJ1-3; V: TRBV21-1; D: NA; size: NA; DNA: TGTGCCAGCAGCAAACATAGTTCGCTTTTCTCCTCTGGAAACACCATATATTTT; CDR3: CASSKHSSLFSSGNTIYF
J: TRBJ2-1; V: TRBV13; D: NA; size: NA; DNA: TGTGCCAGCAGCCCGGCGGACAGAAAGCAGTTCTTC; CDR3: CASSPADRKQFF
J: TRBJ1-2; V: TRBV14; D: TRBD1; size: NA; DNA: TGTGCCAGCAGCCAAATAGGGGCCGGGACAGGGAATGGCTACACCTTC; CDR3: CASSQIGAGTGNGYTF
J: TRBJ1-1; V: TRBV20-1; D: NA; size: NA; DNA: TGCAGTGCTAGCCAGGCGTGGGCTTTCTTT; CDR3: CSASQAWAFF
J: TRBJ2-7; V: TRBV4-1; D: NA; size: NA; DNA: TGCGCCAGCAGCCGTTTGGAGGACCCATCCTACGAGCAGTACTTC; CDR3: CASSRLEDPSYEQYF
J: TRBJ2-7; V: TRBV5-1; D: TRBD1; size: NA; DNA: TGCGCCAGCAGCTTGGTCGTCACAGGGGCTGACGAGCAGTACTTC; CDR3: CASSLVVTGADEQYF
J: TRBJ2-7; V: TRBV2; D: TRBD1; size: NA; DNA: TGTGCCAGCAGCGAGACCCTGGACAGGGCGATCCTCGAGCAGTACTTC; CDR3: CASSETLDRAILEQYF
J: TRBJ2-5; V: TRBV7-2; D: NA; size: NA; DNA: TGTGCCAGCAGCCATAATAACCCGACCACGGCGCAGGAGACCCAGTACTTC; CDR3: CASSHNNPTTAQETQYF
J: TRBJ1-6; V: TRBV5-5; D: NA; size: once; DNA: TGTGCCAGCAGCTTGGTTTGGGACACTTCCTATAATTCACCCCTCCACTTT; CDR3: CASSLVWDTSYNSPLHF
J: TRBJ1-2; V: TRBV5-1; D: NA; size: NA; DNA: TGCGCCAGCAGCTTAGCGGGTTCCAACTATGGCTACACCTTC; CDR3: CASSLAGSNYGYTF
J: TRBJ2-7; V: TRBV4-1; D: NA; size: NA; DNA: TGCGCCAGCAGCCAAGGTCTGCACTACGAGCAGTACTTC; CDR3: CASSQGLHYEQYF
J: TRBJ2-7; V: TRBV5-6; D: NA; size: NA; DNA: TGTGCCAGCAGCTTGGGCCAGGGGAAGACCTACGAGCAGTACTTC; CDR3: CASSLGQGKTYEQYF
J: TRBJ2-2; V: TRBV4-1; D: NA; size: NA; DNA: TGCGCCAGCAGCCAAGCCACAGGGCCGAACACCGGGGAGCTGTTTTTT; CDR3: CASSQATGPNTGELFF
J: TRBJ1-4; V: TRBV7-9; D: NA; size: NA; DNA: TGTGCCAGCAGCTTAGTCAGGAACGATGAAAAACTGTTTTTT; CDR3: CASSLVRNDEKLFF
J: TRBJ1-3; V: TRBV5-5; D: NA; size: NA; DNA: TGTGCCAGCAGCTTGTCAATGCAGACGGATGGAAACACCATATATTTT; CDR3: CASSLSMQTDGNTIYF
J: TRBJ1-4; V: TRBV4-3; D: NA; size: NA; DNA: TGCGCCAGCAGCCAAGAATTAAGTTCCGGGACCGGGGAACTGTTTTTT; CDR3: CASSQELSSGTGELFF
J: TRBJ1-4; V: TRBV5-1; D: NA; size: NA; DNA: TGCGCCAGCAGCTGGGGACGCCCGGGATATATGGAGGAAAAACTGTTTTTT; CDR3: CASSWGRPGYMEEKLFF